This entry lists 26 T cell receptor beta chains sequenced from one sample in a study of blood T cell repertoires in COVID-19. Method: immunoSEQ multiplex PCR; TCRdb's copy keeps in-frame clones and lacks some. This sample has hundreds of thousands of clones; 88% occur once, and the top ten carry around 0.9%. The specimen was PBMCs or T cells enriched from blood (not recorded which). The receptors here all came from a woman in her thirties who had recovered from COVID-19.

This chain uses TRBV4-1 with TRBJ1-3, with D perhaps TRBD1 (5 bases). The germline V and J ends were trimmed by 0 bases and 0 bases, with 12 bases remaining between them. CDR1 and CDR2 (germline): MGHRA, YSYEKL. This CDR3 region has 17 residues. The chain's CDR3 is CASSQDWRGLSGNTIYF. CDR3 nucleotide sequence: TGCGCCAGCAGCCAAGATTGGAGGGGCCTCTCTGGAAACACCATATATTTT.

The rearrangement joins TRBV7-2 to TRBJ2-3; 11 bases fit TRBD2. CDR1 and CDR2 (germline): SGHTA, FQGNSA. This CDR3 spans 17 amino acids. The junction had 10 bases not matched to a gene; V was cut back by 2 bases and J by 6 bases. CDR3 residues: CASSLSVASGGLDTQYF. The CDR3 DNA reads as TGTGCCAGCAGCTTATCAGTGGCTAGCGGGGGGTTGGATACGCAGTATTTT. Full variable domain (rest looked up from reference TRBV7-2 and TRBJ2-3): GAGVSQSPSNKVTEKGKDVELRCDPISGHTALYWYRQSLGQGLEFLIYFQGNSAPDKSGLPSDRFSAERTGGSVSTLTIQRTQQEDSAVYLCASSLSVASGGLDTQYFGPGTRLTVL.

The V gene is TRBV27, the J gene TRBJ2-1, with 8 positions matching TRBD1. CDR1 is MNHEY, CDR2 SMNVEV, per germline (reference sequence). The CDR3 totals 15 residues. After removal of 5 bases from V and 5 bases from J, the junction contained 8 bases not matched to a gene. As DNA, the CDR3 is TGTGCCAGCAGTCCGCGGACAGGGTATGACAATGAGCAGTTCTTC. This translates into CASSPRTGYDNEQFF.

The rearrangement uses TRBV2 and TRBJ2-7, with TRBD1 identical over 7 bases. The CDR3 is 13 residues long. Trimming took 7 bases from V and 4 from J; bases not matched to a gene: 7. Germline assignment: CDR1 SNHLY and CDR2 FYNNEI. CDR3 amino acids: CASKGDRAYEQYF. CDR3 coding DNA: TGTGCCAGCAAGGGAGACAGGGCTTACGAGCAGTACTTC.

This rearrangement joins TRBV24-1 to TRBJ2-1, with a weak D call TRBD2 (5 bases). Trimming cost V 9 bases and J 5 bases, with 16 bases left between them. CDR1 is KGHDR, CDR2 SFDVKD, per germline. This CDR3 is 14 amino acids long. The CDR3 DNA follows: TGTGCCACCGCGGCCGGAGGTTTAGACAATGAGCAGTTCTTC. Translating gives CATAAGGLDNEQFF.

The genes are TRBV27 and TRBJ1-1; maybe TRBD1 (6 bases). The V gene lost 6 bases and the J gene lost 4 bases, with 15 bases spanning the gap. Germline V gene data show CDR1 as MNHEY and CDR2 as SMNVEV (reference sequence). The CDR3 consists of 14 residues. CDR3 amino acids: CASRVDTGSTEAFF. The CDR3 DNA reads TGTGCCAGCAGGGTTGACACAGGGAGCACTGAAGCTTTCTTT.

The chain recombines TRBV13 with TRBJ1-4; the D gene is possibly TRBD1 (6 bases). The V gene's germline CDR1 is PRHDT and CDR2 FYEKMQ (reference sequence). The V end was cut by 5 bases, the J end by 0 bases, with 13 bases between. The CDR3 is made up of 16 amino acids. The CDR3 is CASSLLQGPTNEKLFF. As DNA, the CDR3 is TGTGCCAGCAGCCTCCTCCAGGGGCCAACTAATGAAAAACTGTTTTTT.

The chain is built from TRBV5-8 and TRBJ1-2; tentatively, D is TRBD1 (6 bases). The CDR3 covers 17 residues. Per the germline V gene, CDR1 is SGHTS and CDR2 is YDEGEE. Trimming took off 0 bases at V and 3 bases at J, with 18 bases between the two ends. The CDR3 DNA reads as TGTGCCAGCAGCTTGGGGGGCCCCGGGGGGCTCGACTATGGCTACACCTTC. Amino acid sequence: CASSLGGPGGLDYGYTF.

The V and J genes are TRBV15 and TRBJ2-7; 11 nucleotides line up with TRBD2. J gave up 0 bases and V 0 bases, and 7 bases lay outside the gene matches. Per the germline V gene, CDR1 is LNHNV and CDR2 is YYDKDF (reference sequence). The CDR3 covers 18 residues. CDR3 residues: CATSRDLGLAVSSYEQYF. In DNA, the CDR3 is TGTGCCACCAGCAGAGATCTGGGACTAGCGGTAAGCTCCTACGAGCAGTACTTC. The full variable domain, with the rest looked up from reference TRBV15 and TRBJ2-7, is DAMVIQNPRYQVTQFGKPVTLSCSQTLNHNVMYWYQQKSSQAPKLLFHYYDKDFNNEADTPDNFQSRRPNTSFCFLDIRSPGLGDTAMYLCATSRDLGLAVSSYEQYFGPGTRLTVT.

This chain joins TRBV7-9 and TRBJ2-7; a weak D match, TRBD2 (9 bases). CDR1 is SEHNR and CDR2 is FQNEAQ in the germline V gene (reference sequence). The CDR3 totals 15 residues. V gave up 6 bases and J gave up 7 bases, with 22 bases separating them. DNA of the CDR3: TGTGCCAGCAGTGTACAGGGGGTAGCGGGAGAAGAGCAGTACTTC. Residues: CASSVQGVAGEEQYF.

The V call is TRBV7-8, the J call TRBJ2-7; TRBD2 agrees at 9 bases. The CDR3 consists of 15 residues. Per germline, CDR1 SGHVS and CDR2 FQNEAQ. V lost 2 bases to trimming and J lost 2 bases; unmatched junction nucleotides: 4. The CDR3 nucleotides read TGTGCCAGCAGCTTATTGCTAGCGGGGACCTACGAGCAGTACTTC. Its protein product is CASSLLLAGTYEQYF.

The chain combines TRBV18 with TRBJ1-5; 7 nucleotides agree with TRBD1. The CDR3 spans 16 residues. The germline V gene has CDR1 KGHSH and CDR2 LQKENI. The junction had 7 bases not matched to a gene; V was cut back by 0 bases and J by 5 bases. The CDR3 protein is CASSPPRQGIDQPQHF. The CDR3 coding sequence is TGTGCCAGCTCACCACCAAGACAGGGTATCGATCAGCCCCAGCATTTT.

CDR3 DNA sequence: TGTGCCAGCAGCCTAGGGGCACTGAACACTGAAGCTTTCTTT. It codes for CASSLGALNTEAFF. The chain joins TRBV2 to TRBJ1-1; possible D gene TRBD1, 5 bases. The V gene lost 6 bases and the J gene lost 0 bases, with 11 bases spanning the gap. This CDR3 has 14 amino acids. CDR1 and CDR2 (germline): SNHLY, FYNNEI. The whole variable domain, filled in from reference TRBV2 and TRBJ1-1, reads EPEVTQTPSHQVTQMGQEVILRCVPISNHLYFYWYRQILGQKVEFLVSFYNNEISEKSEIFDDQFSVERPDGSNFTLKIRSTKLEDSAMYFCASSLGALNTEAFFGQGTRLTVV.

The rearrangement links TRBV27 to TRBJ1-1; TRBD1 matches 9 bases. The CDR3 contains 15 residues. The germline V gene encodes CDR1 MNHEY and CDR2 SMNVEV (reference sequence). V lost 4 bases and J lost 6; bases outside the gene matches: 9. For the CDR3, the DNA is TGTGCCAGCAGTTCTATCGGGACAGGGTTACCTGAAGCTTTCTTT. Translated, it gives CASSSIGTGLPEAFF.

The chain has TRBV5-1 and TRBJ2-7; TRBD1 matches at 8 bases. The trim removed 7 bases at V and 2 bases at J, leaving 11 bases unmatched. The CDR3 length is 15 residues. Germline V gene lookup returns CDR1 SGHRS and CDR2 YFSETQ. The CDR3 loop reads CASRLAGTGTYEQYF. CDR3 DNA: TGCGCCAGCCGCCTAGCCGGGACAGGAACCTACGAGCAGTACTTC. Variable domain in full (rest from reference TRBV5-1 and TRBJ2-7): KAGVTQTPRYLIKTRGQQVTLSCSPISGHRSVSWYQQTPGQGLQFLFEYFSETQRNKGNFPGRFSGRQFSNSRSEMNVSTLELGDSALYLCASRLAGTGTYEQYFGPGTRLTVT.

The V call is TRBV27, the J call TRBJ2-1; 10 positions agree with TRBD2. Unmatched junction bases numbered 19, after V lost 5 bases and J lost 3 bases. The germline CDR1 and CDR2 sequences are MNHEY and SMNVEV (reference sequence). The length of the CDR3 is 20 residues. DNA of the CDR3: TGTGCCAGCAGTATAAATAGCGGGGGGCCCCCTTTTTTCTACTACAATGAGCAGTTCTTC. Protein: CASSINSGGPPFFYYNEQFF.

The chain uses TRBV10-3 and TRBJ2-6, with 8 bases that match TRBD1. Trimming cost V 3 bases and J 0 bases; bases outside gene matches: 7. The CDR3 covers 18 residues. Germline V gene sequence: CDR1 ENHRY, CDR2 SYGVKD. This CDR3 reads CAISELDRGSSGANVLTF. CDR3 DNA: TGTGCCATCAGTGAACTTGACAGGGGCTCCTCTGGGGCCAACGTCCTGACTTTC.

The CDR3 here is CASSLTSGATGELFF. The CDR3 DNA reads TGTGCCAGCAGCCTGACTAGCGGGGCCACCGGGGAGCTGTTTTTT. V gene TRBV9 combines with J gene TRBJ2-2; 11 bases map to TRBD2. The CDR3 totals 15 residues. V gave up 4 bases and J gave up 4 bases; unmatched junction bases: 3. CDR1 SGDLS and CDR2 YYNGEE come from the germline V gene.

The chain uses TRBV10-2 and TRBJ1-1; no reliable D call. Per the germline V gene, CDR1 is WSHSY and CDR2 is SAAADI. The CDR3 consists of 12 residues. Trimming removed 7 bases from V and 1 base from J, with 7 bases in between. CDR3 residues: CASTPGNTEAFF. The DNA for the CDR3 is TGCGCCAGCACCCCCGGGAACACTGAAGCTTTCTTT.

The chain joins TRBV19 to TRBJ2-7, with D perhaps TRBD2 (7 bases). The CDR3 is made up of 17 amino acids. The germline V gene encodes CDR1 LNHDA and CDR2 SQIVND (reference sequence). Deletions cut 3 bases from V and 7 bases from J, with 25 bases between. CDR3 loop: CASSIGRGQSYRREQYF. The CDR3 DNA follows: TGTGCCAGTAGTATCGGGCGGGGGCAGTCCTACCGGCGTGAGCAGTACTTC.

The genes are TRBV5-1 and TRBJ2-5; 10 bases match TRBD1. CDR1 is SGHRS and CDR2 is YFSETQ in the germline V gene. V gave up 4 bases and J gave up 5 bases; unmatched junction bases: 5. CDR3 length: 14 residues. The DNA for the CDR3 is TGCGCCAGCAGCCCCTGGGGACAGGGGGAGACCCAGTACTTC. It translates to CASSPWGQGETQYF.

The chain has TRBV27 and TRBJ1-1; 8 nucleotides agree with TRBD1. Germline lookup yields CDR1 MNHEY and CDR2 SMNVEV (reference sequence). CDR3 length: 14 residues. Losses at the gene ends were 7 bases for V and 3 bases for J; bases not matched to a gene: 7. The CDR3 DNA sequence: TGTGCCAGCACCAGGAACAGGGGGGACACTGAAGCTTTCTTT. It specifies CASTRNRGDTEAFF.

This clone was found once. This sequence joins TRBV2 and TRBJ2-7; a possible D gene is TRBD1 (6 bases). Trimming stripped 4 bases from V and 3 bases from J, with 10 bases between. Germline-derived CDR1 and CDR2 are SNHLY and FYNNEI. The CDR3 has 13 residues. CDR3 nucleotide sequence: TGTGCCAGCAGTGGAGCAGGGGACTACGAGCAGTACTTC. The encoded protein is CASSGAGDYEQYF. Filled out from reference TRBV2 and TRBJ2-7, the complete variable domain reads EPEVTQTPSHQVTQMGQEVILRCVPISNHLYFYWYRQILGQKVEFLVSFYNNEISEKSEIFDDQFSVERPDGSNFTLKIRSTKLEDSAMYFCASSGAGDYEQYFGPGTRLTVT.

The chain is built from TRBV14 and TRBJ1-1; D uncertain. Per the germline V gene, CDR1 is SGHDN and CDR2 is FVKESK. The CDR3 runs to 14 residues. Trimming took 4 bases from V and 2 from J, leaving 11 bases between them. The CDR3 DNA is TGTGCCAGCAGCCCTAACGAGTTCAACACTGAAGCTTTCTTT. Its protein is CASSPNEFNTEAFF.

The rearrangement joins TRBV7-6 to TRBJ1-1; no reliable D call. The CDR3 loop spans 13 amino acids. Trimming stripped 2 bases from V and 1 base from J, with 5 bases between. Germline CDR1 SGHVS, CDR2 FNYEAQ. The chain's CDR3 is CASSLSRNTEAFF. Here the CDR3 DNA reads TGTGCCAGCAGCTTAAGCCGGAACACTGAAGCTTTCTTT.

V and J are TRBV23-1 and TRBJ2-7; the D gene is possibly TRBD2 (6 bases). TRBV23-1 is annotated as an ORF whose role is uncertain. The length of the CDR3 is 15 residues. V was shortened by 3 bases and J by 2 bases, with 14 bases between the two germline ends. The DNA for the CDR3 is TGCGCCAGCAGTCATCCCATCGGAGGGACCTACGAGCAGTACTTC. Translation: CASSHPIGGTYEQYF.